What follows are 32 T cell receptor beta chains derived from one specimen sequenced in a study of T cell repertoires in cytomegalovirus infection. TCRdb reprocessed the reads with MiXCR, giving one entry per CDR3 protein. This sample has approximately 500,000 distinct CDR3 sequences, with about a quarter found just once. Input material: PBMCs. Receptor source: a human donor in good health (CMV status not recorded). Some clones in this sample may be carry-over from other donors' samples.

This clonotype was seen ten or more times. This chain connects TRBV7-2 to TRBJ1-1; D is perhaps TRBD1 (6 bases). Germline V gene sequence: CDR1 SGHTA, CDR2 FQGNSA. V was shortened by 5 bases and J by 1 base, with 14 bases between the two germline ends. The CDR3 spans 15 residues. Written as DNA, the CDR3 is TGTGCCAGCAGCCGGACTACAGGGAGGAACACTGAAGCTTTCTTT. This sequence encodes CASSRTTGRNTEAFF.

The V call is TRBV19, the J call TRBJ1-2; the D gene is possibly TRBD1 (6 bases). The V and J ends lost 5 bases and 7 bases respectively, with 26 bases between them. Germline CDR1 is LNHDA and CDR2 is SQIVND (reference sequence). The CDR3 has 17 amino acids. CDR3 amino acids: CASSGEPGHTPGPGYTF. The CDR3, as DNA: TGTGCCAGTAGTGGAGAGCCGGGACACACTCCTGGGCCTGGCTACACCTTC.

This clonotype has at least ten counts. The chain recombines TRBV7-2 with TRBJ2-3; D ambiguous. In germline, CDR1 is SGHTA, CDR2 FQGNSA. The V end was cut by 3 bases, the J end by 7 bases, with 17 bases between. CDR3 size: 15 residues. The CDR3 region has the DNA TGTGCCAGCAGCTTGAGCAGTGACATGGGGTATACGCAGTATTTT. The encoded protein is CASSLSSDMGYTQYF.

V usage is TRBV20-1 and J usage is TRBJ2-2, with no clear D. V was pared by 3 bases and J by 7 bases, with 6 bases between. The germline gives CDR1 DFQATT, CDR2 SNEGSKA (reference sequence). This CDR3 comprises 11 residues. The chain's CDR3 is CSASWGGELFF. In DNA, the CDR3 is TGCAGTGCTAGTTGGGGCGGGGAGCTGTTTTTT.

A few counts support this clonotype. The rearrangement joins TRBV11-3 to TRBJ2-3; 7 positions agree with TRBD2. The V gene end was trimmed by 5 bases and the J gene end by 8 bases; junction bases not matched to a gene: 4. This CDR3 spans 12 amino acids. Germline CDR1 and CDR2: SGHNT and YENEEA. DNA for the CDR3: TGTGCCAGCAGCACTTCTAGCGGTACGCAGTATTTT. It translates to CASSTSSGTQYF. Full variable domain (rest looked up from reference TRBV11-3 and TRBJ2-3): EAGVVQSPRYKIIEKKQPVAFWCNPISGHNTLYWYLQNLGQGPELLIRYENEEAVDDSQLPKDRFSAERLKGVDSTLKIQPAELGDSAVYLCASSTSSGTQYFGPGTRLTVL.

This clonotype was counted many times. The chain uses TRBV12-3 or TRBV12-4 and TRBJ2-1, with a possible D match to TRBD2 (5 bases). V was shortened by 7 bases and J by 0 bases, with 13 bases between the two germline ends. The CDR3 length is 15 residues. The CDR3 nucleotides are TGTGCCAGCAAGGGTAGCGTTAACTCCTACAATGAGCAGTTCTTC. This encodes CASKGSVNSYNEQFF.

There are a few counts of this clonotype. V usage is TRBV15 and J usage is TRBJ2-7, with 8 bases matching TRBD1. With 0 bases clipped from V and 6 bases from J, the junction kept 7 bases outside the gene matches. Per germline, CDR1 LNHNV and CDR2 YYDKDF (reference sequence). The CDR3 loop spans 15 amino acids. The CDR3 region is CATSRDRGQGAEQYV. As DNA, the CDR3 is TGTGCCACCAGCAGAGATCGAGGGCAGGGGGCCGAGCAGTACGTC.

This clonotype was seen more than once but under ten times. This rearrangement joins TRBV6-2 or TRBV6-3 to TRBJ2-2, with D possibly TRBD2 on 6 matching bases. CDR3 length equals 14 residues. Between the trimmed V and J ends, which lost 9 bases and 3 bases, there was a span of 14 bases. Germline V gene sequence: CDR1 MNHEY, CDR2 SVGEGT. This CDR3 is CASRSGYDTGELFF. CDR3 bases: TGTGCCAGTCGGAGCGGGTATGACACCGGGGAGCTGTTTTTT.

This clonotype was observed a handful of times. V usage is TRBV12-3 or TRBV12-4 and J usage is TRBJ2-1; D remains ambiguous. V was pared by 3 bases and J by 5 bases, with 5 bases between. The CDR3 is made up of 12 amino acids. In DNA form, the CDR3 reads TGTGCCAGCAGTTTTTATGACAATGAGCAGTTCTTC. Residues: CASSFYDNEQFF.

This clonotype occurred many times. The chain joins TRBV6-5 to TRBJ2-7, with 10 bases aligning to TRBD2. V trimming: 0 bases; J trimming: 6 bases; junction bases outside the gene matches: 2. The CDR3 length is 14 residues. The germline V gene has CDR1 MNHEY and CDR2 SVGAGI. The CDR3 region is CASSYSRTSGEQYF. The CDR3 region has the DNA TGTGCCAGCAGTTACTCTAGGACTAGCGGCGAGCAGTACTTC.

This clonotype was seen more than once but under ten times. The rearrangement joins TRBV30 to TRBJ1-1; TRBD1 is a possible D gene (5 bases). V lost 2 bases to trimming and J lost 5 bases, with 18 bases between them. Germline CDR1 GTSNPN, CDR2 SVGIG (reference sequence). There are 15 residues in the CDR3. CDR3 sequence: CAWSLQGNMWTEAFF. The DNA for the CDR3 is TGTGCCTGGAGTTTGCAGGGAAACATGTGGACTGAAGCTTTCTTT.

The rearrangement links TRBV7-4 to TRBJ1-1; TRBD1 matches at 7 bases. The CDR3 is made up of 15 amino acids. CDR1 and CDR2 (germline): SGHVT, SQSDAQ. V was pared by 4 bases and J by 1 base, with 6 bases of the junction left unmatched. This CDR3 reads CASSSTGQQNTEAFF. DNA for the CDR3: TGTGCCAGCAGCTCGACGGGACAGCAGAACACTGAAGCTTTCTTT.

V and J are TRBV20-1 and TRBJ1-5, with TRBD1 identical over 7 bases. V dropped 3 bases and J dropped 6; count of bases not matched to a gene: 8. This CDR3 is 14 amino acids long. Germline lookup yields CDR1 DFQATT and CDR2 SNEGSKA (reference sequence). The CDR3 bases are TGCAGTGCTAGGGCTACAGGGGAAAGTCAGCCCCAGCATTTT. Translated, it gives CSARATGESQPQHF.

The chain is built from TRBV2 and TRBJ2-3; D remains ambiguous. V lost 6 bases to trimming and J lost 5 bases, with 6 bases between them. From germline, CDR1 is SNHLY and CDR2 FYNNEI. The CDR3 is 11 residues long. The CDR3: CASRAQDTQYF. CDR3 sequence (DNA): TGTGCCAGCAGGGCGCAAGATACGCAGTATTTT.

The chain links TRBV24-1 to TRBJ2-5; D might be TRBD2 (5 bases). This CDR3 is 14 amino acids long. The ends were cut back, 4 bases at V and 5 bases at J, with 13 bases in the middle. Germline lookup yields CDR1 KGHDR and CDR2 SFDVKD. DNA for the CDR3: TGTGCCACCAGTGACGATCGTCGAGGGGAGACCCAGTACTTC. Its translation is CATSDDRRGETQYF.

This clonotype appeared a few times. The J gene is TRBJ2-3, the V gene TRBV28; 7 nucleotides line up with TRBD2. Germline V gene sequence: CDR1 MDHEN, CDR2 SYDVKM. This CDR3 region has 16 residues. V shed 2 bases, J shed 6 bases, and the junction held 11 bases outside the gene matches. The CDR3 sequence is CASSLVLADVGDTQYF. The CDR3 DNA sequence: TGTGCCAGCAGTTTAGTTCTAGCGGACGTGGGGGATACGCAGTATTTT.

This chain uses TRBV7-2 with TRBJ2-2; D is undetermined. The CDR3 length is 14 residues. Germline V gene lookup returns CDR1 SGHTA and CDR2 FQGNSA. The V end lost 1 base, the J end lost 5 bases, and 8 bases lay between the germline ends. In DNA, the CDR3 is TGTGCCAGCAGCTTAGGGATACTTACCGGGGAGCTGTTTTTT. Amino acids: CASSLGILTGELFF.

This chain uses TRBV11-2 with TRBJ2-7, with a tentative D call TRBD2 (8 bases). The CDR3 length is 18 residues. V was shortened by 2 bases and J by 0 bases, with 20 bases between the two germline ends. Germline CDR1 SGHAT, CDR2 FQNNGV. DNA of the CDR3: TGTGCCAGCAGCTTAAGGGGCGGGACAGCGGGAGCCTCCTACGAGCAGTACTTC. This encodes CASSLRGGTAGASYEQYF.

The V and J genes are TRBV7-9 and TRBJ2-7, with no clear D. Trimming cost V 6 bases and J 2 bases, with 8 bases left between them. Looked up from germline, CDR1 is SEHNR and CDR2 is FQNEAQ (reference sequence). This CDR3 has 12 residues. The CDR3 region has the DNA TGTGCCAGCAGGTCGGGCCCCTACGAGCAGTACTTC. Protein sequence: CASRSGPYEQYF.

This clonotype has ten or more counts. This rearrangement joins TRBV12-3 or TRBV12-4 to TRBJ1-6; 9 nucleotides align to TRBD1. V lost 6 bases to trimming and J lost 14 bases; unmatched junction nucleotides: 5. The CDR3 length is 12 residues. The CDR3, as DNA: TGTGCCAGCAGGGGGGGGGACAGGGCCCTCCACTTT. Encoded protein: CASRGGDRALHF.

CDR3 amino acids: CASSQSRSEQFF. The CDR3 DNA reads as TGTGCCAGCAGCCAATCTCGGTCTGAGCAGTTCTTC. The rearrangement joins TRBV14 to TRBJ2-1; D is unresolved. Germline CDR1 is SGHDN and CDR2 is FVKESK. The CDR3 consists of 12 residues. The V and J ends lost 2 bases and 9 bases respectively, with 8 bases between them.

This clonotype was observed at least ten times. The rearrangement links TRBV7-6 to TRBJ1-1; a possible D gene is TRBD1 (5 bases). The V gene's germline CDR1 is SGHVS and CDR2 FNYEAQ. With 1 base removed from V and 1 base from J, the gap between germline ends came to 16 bases. There are 17 residues in the CDR3. The DNA for the CDR3 is TGTGCCAGCAGCTTAGGCGGGTGGGGGACGGCGAACACTGAAGCTTTCTTT. It translates to CASSLGGWGTANTEAFF.

V and J are TRBV6-2 or TRBV6-3 and TRBJ1-5; D gene unclear. V was shortened by 0 bases and J by 7 bases, with 16 bases between the two germline ends. The CDR3 length is 16 residues. From germline, CDR1 is MNHEY and CDR2 SVGEGT. CDR3 residues: CASSYSSGSVTQPQHF. The CDR3 DNA reads as TGTGCCAGCAGTTACTCGTCGGGGTCGGTCACGCAGCCCCAGCATTTT.

This clonotype was recorded many times. The V and J genes are TRBV7-6 and TRBJ2-1, with D tentatively TRBD2 (6 bases). This CDR3 comprises 14 residues. V lost 0 bases and J lost 10, with 13 bases in between. Germline CDR1 SGHVS, CDR2 FNYEAQ. The CDR3 nucleotides are TGTGCCAGCAGCTTAGCGTATCTTGGGAGGGAGCAGTTCTTC. Translated: CASSLAYLGREQFF.

This clonotype was counted once. The rearrangement uses TRBV11-3 and TRBJ2-1; a weak D match, TRBD2 (7 bases). CDR1 and CDR2 from the germline V gene are SGHNT and YENEEA. V was cut by 5 bases and J by 0 bases, with 14 bases left in between. The CDR3 extends over 16 amino acids. DNA for the CDR3: TGTGCCAGCAGCGCAGGGGCGGGAGTCTCCTACAATGAGCAGTTCTTC. Its translation is CASSAGAGVSYNEQFF.

This clonotype was counted many times. J is TRBJ1-5 and V is TRBV7-9, with D unresolved. The V end lost 5 bases, the J end lost 3 bases, and 14 bases lay between the germline ends. This CDR3 spans 15 amino acids. From germline, CDR1 is SEHNR and CDR2 FQNEAQ (reference sequence). The CDR3 DNA reads TGTGCCAGCAGCCCGGAGGCAGATTCCAATCAGCCCCAGCATTTT. Translated: CASSPEADSNQPQHF.

This clonotype was counted a few times. Here the CDR3 reads CASSSGRLGGETQYF. CDR3 DNA: TGTGCCAGCAGCTCGGGTCGTCTAGGCGGGGAGACCCAGTACTTC. The chain employs TRBV7-6 and TRBJ2-5; possibly TRBD2 for D (5 bases). The germline V gene has CDR1 SGHVS and CDR2 FNYEAQ. The CDR3 sequence is 15 residues long. The germline V and J ends were trimmed by 4 bases and 5 bases, with 17 bases remaining between them.

J is TRBJ2-3 and V is TRBV3-1; 11 nucleotides match TRBD2. The CDR3 has 17 residues. Germline V gene data show CDR1 as LGHDT and CDR2 as YNNKEL (reference sequence). The V gene end was trimmed by 6 bases and the J gene end by 0 bases; junction bases not matched to a gene: 8. This chain's CDR3 is CASSKRTSGSSTDTQYF. The CDR3 nucleotides are TGTGCCAGCAGTAAGAGGACTAGCGGGTCTAGCACAGATACGCAGTATTTT.

This rearrangement joins TRBV7-9 to TRBJ1-1, with D perhaps matching TRBD1 (5 bases). V shed 7 bases and J shed 1 base, with 16 bases lying between them. The CDR3 totals 15 residues. Germline CDR1 reads SEHNR; CDR2 reads FQNEAQ (reference sequence). As DNA, the CDR3 is TGTGCCAGCACCCATCCGGGACTGCAGAACACTGAAGCTTTCTTT. This sequence encodes CASTHPGLQNTEAFF. Together with reference TRBV7-9 and TRBJ1-1, the CDR3 gives the full variable domain: DTGVSQNPRHKITKRGQNVTFRCDPISEHNRLYWYRQTLGQGPEFLTYFQNEAQLEKSRLLSDRFSAERPKGSFSTLEIQRTEQGDSAMYLCASTHPGLQNTEAFFGQGTRLTVV.

The chain joins TRBV7-3 to TRBJ2-5; D may be TRBD1 or TRBD2 (5 bases each). V was clipped by 0 bases and J by 4 bases, with 12 bases between them. The CDR3 runs to 15 residues. CDR1 and CDR2 from the germline V gene are SGHTA and FQGTGA. CDR3 amino acids: CASSLTFGGGETQYF. CDR3 bases: TGTGCCAGCAGCTTAACGTTTGGGGGTGGAGAGACCCAGTACTTC.

V usage is TRBV6-2 or TRBV6-3 and J usage is TRBJ2-5; 8 nucleotides match TRBD2. Germline V lookup: CDR1 MNHEY, CDR2 SVGEGT. The length of the CDR3 is 17 residues. Trimming removed 6 bases from V and 2 bases from J; junction bases left unmatched: 14. Here the CDR3 reads CASRLKQTSAIQETQYF. CDR3 sequence (DNA): TGTGCCAGCAGGCTAAAACAGACTAGCGCGATTCAAGAGACCCAGTACTTC.

There are a few counts of this clonotype. The V call is TRBV28, the J call TRBJ2-5; tentatively, D is TRBD1 (6 bases). Germline V CDR1 and CDR2: MDHEN, SYDVKM. Deletions cut 6 bases from V and 0 bases from J, with 20 bases between. The length of the CDR3 is 17 residues. CDR3 protein: CASSPPPGHLYQETQYF. The CDR3 nucleotides read TGTGCCAGCAGCCCCCCCCCGGGACACTTGTACCAAGAGACCCAGTACTTC.